This T cell receptor beta chain is drawn from a study of blood T cell repertoires in COVID-19. Across the whole study: Both acute and convalescent COVID-19 samples were obtained from the United States, Italy and Spain. In each case, the material was cDNA or gDNA derived from T cells, B-cell-depleted T cells, or PBMCs.

Trimming stripped 6 bases from V and 4 bases from J, with 9 bases between. The CDR3 is 13 residues long. Note on this clone: This specimen includes other DNA sequences encoding the same CDR3.

Study processing details: Reference gene primer amplification yielded estimated nucleated cell counts. Sequencing used immunoSEQ multiplex PCR; TCRdb keeps in-frame clones, though not all of them. V, J and clone size reflect that table, while D and trimming were determined from the DNA. The sample shows approximately 260,000 clones, 75% to 85% of them seen only once. This TCR derives from a woman aged 55 to 70 with active or convalescent COVID-19. This chain connects TRBV12-3 or TRBV12-4 to TRBJ1-4; the D gene is possibly TRBD1 (5 bases). The specimen sequenced was peripheral blood. CDR3 DNA sequence: TGTGCCAGCAGACGGGGGGGTAATGAAAAACTGTTTTTT. Its translation: CASRRGGNEKLFF.